This T cell receptor (delta chain) was sequenced in a study of Vδ1+ human thymocytes. Study-level points and caveats: Thymic TRG and TRD repertoires appeared highly polyclonal, with Gaussian CDR3 length distributions.

V dropped 2 bases and J dropped 2; count of bases not matched to a gene: 5. The germline CDR1 and CDR2 sequences are TSWWSYY and QGS. The CDR3 has 17 residues. This clone was detected a few times. What it recognizes is unknown. RNA was extracted from the cells and then reverse transcribed. Pooled V-gene forward primers with one constant-region reverse primer generated the CDR3 amplicons by multiplex PCR. TCRdb reanalysed the multiplex PCR reads with CATT. This repertoire shows approximately 19,000 delta-chain clones, roughly 7.3% found once; its top ten account for approximately 1%. Sequencing input: Vdelta1+ gamma-delta thymocytes from the thymus. Stated subset: FACS-sorted CD3+ TCRalphabeta- TCRVdelta1+ TCRVdelta2- thymocytes. This TCR was sampled from a child younger than two who had congenital heart surgery. The V gene is TRDV1, the J gene TRDJ1, with TRDD3 identical over 13 bases. The CDR3 loop reads CALGEGTGGYATDKLIF. CDR3 nucleotide sequence: TGTGCTCTTGGGGAAGGGACTGGGGGATACGCGACCGATAAACTCATCTTT.